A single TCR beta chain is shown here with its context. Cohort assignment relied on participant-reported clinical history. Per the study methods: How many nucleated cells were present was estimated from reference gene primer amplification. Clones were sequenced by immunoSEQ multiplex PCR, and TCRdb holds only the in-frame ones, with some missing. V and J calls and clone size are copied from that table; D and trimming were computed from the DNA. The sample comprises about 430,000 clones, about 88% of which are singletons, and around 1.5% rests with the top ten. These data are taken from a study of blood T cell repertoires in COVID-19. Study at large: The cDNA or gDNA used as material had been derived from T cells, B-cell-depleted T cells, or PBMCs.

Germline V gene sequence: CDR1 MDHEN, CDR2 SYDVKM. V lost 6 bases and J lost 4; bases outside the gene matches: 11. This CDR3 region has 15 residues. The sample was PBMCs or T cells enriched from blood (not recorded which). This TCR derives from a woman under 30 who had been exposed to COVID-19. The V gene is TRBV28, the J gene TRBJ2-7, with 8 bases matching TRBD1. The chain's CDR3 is CASRDPGQVGYEQYF. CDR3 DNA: TGTGCCAGCAGAGATCCGGGACAGGTTGGTTACGAGCAGTACTTC.